In this sample, the clone carrying this T cell receptor beta chain turned up a few times. The antigen remains undetermined. Oncomine TCR Beta short-read sequencing was applied to DNA from cultured CD4+ T cells. One entry per CDR3 protein results from TCRdb running MiXCR on the PCR reads. The sample gives approximately 24,000 distinct CDR3 sequences, 25% to 35% of which show up once; about 7.6% is in the top ten. Described time point: late sampling 161 to 241 days after vaccination in a few convalescent patients. Specified treatment: 10-day PBMC culture with coronavirus spike peptide pools or control peptides (ViraFEST assay). This specimen belongs to a study of vaccination and CD4 T cells after COVID-19. As for the study in general: The makeup of the convalescents was six males and four females, two of them Hispanic.

The CDR3 length is 15 residues. Per the germline V gene, CDR1 is MNHNS and CDR2 is SASEGT. Trimming shortened V by 2 bases and J by 3 bases, and 11 bases separated the two germline ends. The material sequenced was CD4+ T cells from blood, cultured in vitro, taken about 7 months after SARS-CoV-2 vaccination. V is TRBV6-1 and J is TRBJ2-1, with D perhaps TRBD2 (6 bases). This clonotype was sampled from a human donor who had recovered from COVID-19. The CDR3 coding sequence is TGTGCCAGCAGTGAACTAGCGAGGAACTACAATGAGCAGTTCTTC. As protein: CASSELARNYNEQFF.